One T cell receptor beta chain is described in this entry. Germline lookup yields CDR1 MGHDK and CDR2 SYGVNS. The CDR3 runs to 12 residues. Deletions cut 5 bases from V and 3 bases from J, with 8 bases between. This sample stems from a study of shared clonotypes between healthy human individuals. Overall study: In total, the donors were a couple of women and three men aged 18 to 49.

Only CD45RO-negative cells positively selected for CCR7 counted as naive CD8 cells, so terminally differentiated effector memory CD45RA+ cells were excluded. Method: immunoSEQ multiplex PCR; TCRdb's copy keeps in-frame clones and lacks some. The table records fewer than 1 million clones, roughly 96% of them present only once. The receptor was derived from a young man in good health. The specimen was naive CD8+ T cells sorted from blood. The chain uses TRBV25-1 and TRBJ2-7; a weak D match, TRBD2 (6 bases). In DNA, the CDR3 is TGTGCCAGCAGTTTCGGGAGCTACGAGCAGTACTTC. Translated: CASSFGSYEQYF.